The text below deals with one TCR beta chain. The antigen is not known. Produced via immunoSEQ multiplex PCR; TCRdb's table is partial and in-frame only. Seen here are roughly 66,000 clones, roughly 84% observed once, and the top ten hold under 8%. This sample is part of a study of T cell responses to AZD1222 COVID-19 vaccine. Study findings and constraints: The breadth and depth of Spike-specific TCRs increased once two AZD1222 doses had been given. Clonal diversity may have been underestimated, and the donors were mostly white British, with more females than males.

CDR1 SGHTA and CDR2 FQGNSA come from the germline V gene. V gave up 5 bases and J gave up 7 bases, with 12 bases separating them. This CDR3 spans 12 amino acids. The rearrangement links TRBV7-2 to TRBJ2-7, with TRBD2 as a possible D gene (6 bases). Specimen: peripheral blood, collected on day 0 of AZD1222 vaccination. This clonotype was sampled from an adult in good health. The CDR3 loop is CASSTGTSEQYF. The CDR3 coding sequence is TGTGCCAGCAGCACCGGGACTTCGGAGCAGTACTTC.